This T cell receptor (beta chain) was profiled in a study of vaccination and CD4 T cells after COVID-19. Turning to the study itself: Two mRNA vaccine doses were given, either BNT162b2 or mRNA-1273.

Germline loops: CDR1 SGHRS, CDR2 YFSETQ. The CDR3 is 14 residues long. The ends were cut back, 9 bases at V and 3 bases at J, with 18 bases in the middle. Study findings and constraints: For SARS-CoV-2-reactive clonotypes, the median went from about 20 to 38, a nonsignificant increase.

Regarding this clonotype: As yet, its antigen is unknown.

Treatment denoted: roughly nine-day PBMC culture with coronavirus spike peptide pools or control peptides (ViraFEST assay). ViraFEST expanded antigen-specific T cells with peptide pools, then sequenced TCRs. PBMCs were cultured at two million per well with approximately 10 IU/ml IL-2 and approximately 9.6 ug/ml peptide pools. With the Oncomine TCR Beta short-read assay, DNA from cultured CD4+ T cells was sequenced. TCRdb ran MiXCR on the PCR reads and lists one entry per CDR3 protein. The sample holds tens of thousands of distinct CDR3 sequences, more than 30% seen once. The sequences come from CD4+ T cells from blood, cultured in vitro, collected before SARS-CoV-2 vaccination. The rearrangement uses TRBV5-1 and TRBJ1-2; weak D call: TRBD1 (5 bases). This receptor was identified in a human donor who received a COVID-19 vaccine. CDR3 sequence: CANTGTDTYYGYTF. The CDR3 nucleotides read TGCGCCAACACCGGGACGGACACCTACTATGGCTACACCTTC.